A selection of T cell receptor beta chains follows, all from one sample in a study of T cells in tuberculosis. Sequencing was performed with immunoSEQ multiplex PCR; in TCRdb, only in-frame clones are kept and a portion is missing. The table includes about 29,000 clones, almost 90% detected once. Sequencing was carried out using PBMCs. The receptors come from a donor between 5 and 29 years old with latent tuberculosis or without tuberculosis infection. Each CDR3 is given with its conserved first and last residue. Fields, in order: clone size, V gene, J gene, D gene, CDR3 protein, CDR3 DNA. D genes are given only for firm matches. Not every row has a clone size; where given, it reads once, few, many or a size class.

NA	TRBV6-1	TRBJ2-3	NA	CATTDRLTLTDTQYF	TGTGCCACGACAGACAGGTTAACGCTCACAGATACGCAGTATTTT
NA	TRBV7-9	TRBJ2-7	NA	CASSHQTGTGTYEQYF	TGTGCCAGCAGCCACCAGACTGGTACGGGTACCTACGAGCAGTACTTC
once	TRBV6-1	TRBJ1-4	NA	CASSEAAREPNEKLFF	TGTGCCAGCAGTGAAGCGGCTAGGGAGCCTAATGAAAAACTGTTTTTT
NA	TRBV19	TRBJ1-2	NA	CASSIRGKVYGYTF	TGTGCCAGTAGTATCCGGGGTAAGGTATACGGCTACACCTTC
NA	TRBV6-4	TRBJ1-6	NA	CASGTYSGALHF	TGTGCCAGCGGGACTTACAGTGGGGCCCTCCACTTT
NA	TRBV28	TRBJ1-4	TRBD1	CASSQPVGDRGPGWLFF	TGTGCCAGCAGCCAACCTGTGGGGGACAGGGGGCCTGGTTGGCTGTTTTTT
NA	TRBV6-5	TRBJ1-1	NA	CASSYGQINTEAFF	TGTGCCAGCAGTTACGGGCAAATCAACACTGAAGCTTTCTTT
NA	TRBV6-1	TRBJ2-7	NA	CASSGGQAQYF	TGTGCCAGCAGTGGGGGACAAGCGCAGTACTTC
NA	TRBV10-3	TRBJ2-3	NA	CAISGKREIRTDTQYF	TGTGCCATCAGTGGGAAAAGGGAGATTAGAACAGATACGCAGTATTTT
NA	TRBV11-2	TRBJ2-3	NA	CASRLARGGKEDTQYF	TGTGCCAGCAGACTAGCCCGGGGTGGCAAAGAAGATACGCAGTATTTT
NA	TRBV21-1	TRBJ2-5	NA	CASSRAGQGWETQYF	TGTGCCAGCAGCAGAGCGGGACAGGGGTGGGAGACCCAGTACTTC
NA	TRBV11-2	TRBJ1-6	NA	CASGSRSGYVGSPLHF	TGTGCCAGCGGATCACGGTCGGGATATGTGGGATCACCCCTCCACTTT
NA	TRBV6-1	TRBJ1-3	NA	CASSVGAGNTIYF	TGTGCCAGCAGTGTAGGGGCCGGAAACACCATATATTTT
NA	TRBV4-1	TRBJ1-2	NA	CASSQAGGLGYGYTF	TGCGCCAGCAGCCAAGCAGGTGGGCTGGGCTATGGCTACACCTTC
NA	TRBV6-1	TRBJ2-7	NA	CASGSYEQYF	TGTGCCTCAGGCTCCTACGAGCAGTACTTC
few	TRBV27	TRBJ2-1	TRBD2	CASSPRLAGDGEQFF	TGTGCCAGCAGCCCCAGACTAGCGGGGGACGGTGAGCAGTTCTTC
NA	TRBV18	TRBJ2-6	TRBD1	CASSPPQGAYSGANVLTF	TGTGCCAGCTCACCACCGCAGGGGGCTTATTCTGGGGCCAACGTCCTGACTTTC
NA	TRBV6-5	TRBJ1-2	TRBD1	CASSQTGGNGYTF	TGTGCCAGCAGCCAGACAGGGGGAAATGGCTACACCTTC
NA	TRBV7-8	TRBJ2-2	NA	CASSLWGPNTGELFF	TGTGCCAGCAGCTTATGGGGCCCGAACACCGGGGAGCTGTTTTTT
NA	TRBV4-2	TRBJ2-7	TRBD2	CASSPVSGGLLYEQYF	TGTGCCAGCAGCCCCGTTAGCGGGGGCCTTCTCTACGAGCAGTACTTC
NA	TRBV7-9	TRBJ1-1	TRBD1	CASSSWGQGFTEAFF	TGTGCCAGCAGCTCATGGGGACAGGGGTTTACTGAAGCTTTCTTT
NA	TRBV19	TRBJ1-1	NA	CASSMPGRDDTEAFF	TGTGCCAGTAGTATGCCAGGCCGAGATGACACTGAAGCTTTCTTT
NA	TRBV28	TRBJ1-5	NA	CASSLAGSQPQHF	TGTGCCAGCAGTTTAGCGGGATCTCAGCCCCAGCATTTT
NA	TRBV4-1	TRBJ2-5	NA	CASSQVGGVETQYF	TGCGCCAGCAGCCAAGTCGGAGGGGTCGAGACCCAGTACTTC
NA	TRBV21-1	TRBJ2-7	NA	CASSKAFGVLYEQYF	TGTGCCAGCAGCAAAGCGTTCGGGGTACTCTACGAGCAGTACTTC